This is a list of T cell receptor beta chains from one sample in a study of cytomegalovirus exposure and HLA in healthy donors. Sequencing was performed with immunoSEQ multiplex PCR; in TCRdb, only in-frame clones are kept and a portion is missing. Here the sample spans about 130,000 clones, 80% to 90% being singletons. The source material was PBMCs. The receptors here all came from a woman in her 30s in good health and CMV-seronegative. The CDR3 runs from the conserved cysteine through the conserved F or W.

len | j_gene | v_gene | CDR3aa
15 | TRBJ2-7 | TRBV4-2 | CASSQDGLAGVEQYF
17 | TRBJ2-1 | TRBV27 | CASQERGGLGRLNEQFF
19 | TRBJ1-5 | TRBV27 | CASSFGEDRGGHSNQPQHF
14 | TRBJ1-2 | TRBV2 | CASSPTQGSYGYTF
15 | TRBJ1-6 | TRBV7-2 | CASSLEYRGNSPLHF
14 | TRBJ1-1 | TRBV7-8 | CASSLTEINTEAFF
16 | TRBJ1-2 | TRBV5-6 | CASSPGTGEVYYGYTF
13 | TRBJ2-1 | TRBV7-2 | CASSLIADGEQFF
11 | TRBJ2-1 | TRBV10-3 | CAIRSNNEQFF
14 | TRBJ2-5 | TRBV6-5 | CASRQQQGRETQYF
13 | TRBJ1-4 | TRBV6-5 | CASRPRGAEKLFF
13 | TRBJ1-1 | TRBV10-3 | CATMTGMNTEAFF
14 | TRBJ2-7 | TRBV9 | CASSVAGGPYEQYF
17 | TRBJ2-7 | TRBV27 | CASSLNTPLVNSYEQYF
14 | TRBJ2-5 | TRBV29-1 | CSVAGTGGGETQYF
17 | TRBJ1-6 | TRBV5-1 | CASSETSLSSYNSPLHF